This T cell receptor (beta chain) emerged from a study of response to subunit inactivated influenza vaccine. Whole-study results and caveats: T cells newly recruited by each seasonal influenza vaccination are few, the authors suggested.

Each CDR3 protein gets one entry after TCRdb re-called the RT-PCR reads with MiXCR. This sample has fewer than 700,000 distinct CDR3 sequences; over 10% occur once, and the top ten carry 10% to 15%. There are many counts of this clonotype. The antigen is not known. This CDR3 spans 15 amino acids. Trimming cost V 5 bases and J 4 bases; bases outside gene matches: 9. Germline CDR1 reads MNHEY; CDR2 reads SVGEGT. The chain has TRBV6-2 or TRBV6-3 and TRBJ2-5, with TRBD1 matching over 8 bases. Here the sequenced sample was PBMCs from blood, taken more than 35 days after vaccination. The TCR originated in a man aged 45-65 years who received an inactivated influenza vaccine. The CDR3 spells CASSLRGQGAETQYF. CDR3 DNA: TGTGCCAGCAGTCTCAGGGGGCAGGGAGCAGAGACCCAGTACTTC.